This T cell receptor (beta chain) was identified in a study of high-grade serous ovarian cancer treatment subgroups (dated by TCRdb to 2020 to 2022). For the wider study: On average, sequencing produced around 15,000 reads and 7,494 unique TCR beta rearrangements for each sample. The cohort comprised around 30 patients: some ten with no residual disease after primary surgery (R0), some ten excellent NACT responders, and some ten poor NACT responders. Under a laparoscopic triage algorithm, patients with high-grade serous ovarian cancer were grouped by complete gross resection or by neoadjuvant chemotherapy response, and the study profiled the TCR beta repertoires of these patients. In total there were 95 or so samples, since every patient provided one primary tumor sample and two metastatic tumor samples.

CDR1 and CDR2, looked up from the germline V gene, are ENHRY and SYGVKD. V is pared back by 6 bases and J by 0 bases, with 12 bases lying between the germline termini. Inclusive of the bounding cysteine and phenylalanine, the CDR3 is 15 residues long. The retained sequence is limited to the CDR3, 45 bases, with the frame set at the first base. The 85 to 90 tumor samples underwent high-throughput TCR profiling with ImmunoSEQ. The original pipeline was this. Repertoire diversity metrics included richness (unique productive sequences), clonality, evenness and relatedness; Bhattacharyya coefficient assessed similarity between samples. A sensitivity analysis excluded TCRs with fewer than two reads and gave consistent conclusions. TCRdb took over this immuneACCESS table, retaining in-frame rearrangements with V and J assigned. Such tables are incomplete; in checked studies, under half of the missing clones stem from an unresolved V gene, and the remainder is unexplained. That table furnishes V, J and clone size, whereas the DNA furnished D and trimming. This sample lists hundreds of clones; under 80% were detected once. About 30% of the sample is taken by the ten largest.

As for this clone: Its antigen target is currently unknown. The sample holds no much larger clone one base away, and base qualities are not on file.

Tumor samples were obtained before definitive surgery or chemotherapy. Genomic DNA was extracted by the MD Anderson Biospecimen Extraction Resource, and TCR sequencing was done by the MD Anderson Cancer Genomics Laboratory. The research as a whole found: Tumors from the same patient had repertoire similarity ranging from about 0.095 to 0.79, while tumors from different patients showed almost no similarity. Bulk tumor TCR sequencing lacked spatial information, limiting insight into HGSC tumor complexity and diversity. The TCR repertoire analyses centered on CDR3, leaving CDR1 and CDR2 unanalyzed. Neoantigen level correlated positively with TCR clonal relatedness, and copy number variation and mutation load from whole-genome sequencing showed a positive trend with TCR clonal relatedness.

The specimen sequenced was tumor tissue. The sequence came from a human donor with high-grade serous ovarian cancer. Recombination linked TRBV10-3 to TRBJ1-3; no confident D gene assignment can be made. The base sequence is TGTGCCATCAGGGCCGACGGTCTCTCTGGAAACACCATATATTTT. It specifies CAIRADGLSGNTIYF.